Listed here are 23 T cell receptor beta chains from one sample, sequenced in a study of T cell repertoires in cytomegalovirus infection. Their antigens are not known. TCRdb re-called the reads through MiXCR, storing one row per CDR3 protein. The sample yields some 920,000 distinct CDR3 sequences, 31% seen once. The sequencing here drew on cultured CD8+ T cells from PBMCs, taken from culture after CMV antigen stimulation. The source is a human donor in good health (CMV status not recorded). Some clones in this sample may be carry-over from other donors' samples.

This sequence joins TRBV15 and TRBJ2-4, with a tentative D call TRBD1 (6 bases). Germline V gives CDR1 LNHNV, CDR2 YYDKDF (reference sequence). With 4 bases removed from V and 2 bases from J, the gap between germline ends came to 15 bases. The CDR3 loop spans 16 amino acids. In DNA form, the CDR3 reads TGTGCCACCAGCACCCTACCTGGACAGACCAAAAACATTCAGTACTTC. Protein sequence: CATSTLPGQTKNIQYF.

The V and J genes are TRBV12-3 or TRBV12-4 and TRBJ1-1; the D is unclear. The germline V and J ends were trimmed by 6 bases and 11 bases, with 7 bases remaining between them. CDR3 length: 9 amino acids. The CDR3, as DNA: TGTGCCAGCAGCAACAAGGCTTTCTTT. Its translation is CASSNKAFF.

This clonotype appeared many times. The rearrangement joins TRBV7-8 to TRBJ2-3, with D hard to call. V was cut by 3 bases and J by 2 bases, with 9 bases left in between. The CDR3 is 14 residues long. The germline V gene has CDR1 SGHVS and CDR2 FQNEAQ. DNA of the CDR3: TGTGCCAGCAGCTTTGGGGTTCCCACAGATACGCAGTATTTT. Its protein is CASSFGVPTDTQYF. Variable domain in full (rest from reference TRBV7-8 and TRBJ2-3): GAGVSQSPRYKVAKRGQDVALRCDPISGHVSLFWYQQALGQGPEFLTYFQNEAQLDKSGLPSDRFFAERPEGSVSTLKIQRTQQEDSAVYLCASSFGVPTDTQYFGPGTRLTVL.

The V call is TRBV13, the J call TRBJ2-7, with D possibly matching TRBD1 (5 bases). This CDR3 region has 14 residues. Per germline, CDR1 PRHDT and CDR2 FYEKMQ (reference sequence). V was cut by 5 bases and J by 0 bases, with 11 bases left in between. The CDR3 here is CASSDRTSSYEQYF. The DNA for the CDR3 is TGTGCCAGCAGCGATCGGACAAGCTCCTACGAGCAGTACTTC.

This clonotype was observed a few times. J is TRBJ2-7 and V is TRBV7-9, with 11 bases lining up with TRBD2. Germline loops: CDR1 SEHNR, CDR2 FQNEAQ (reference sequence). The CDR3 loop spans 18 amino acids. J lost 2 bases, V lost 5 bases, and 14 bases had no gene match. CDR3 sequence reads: CASSPILLAGVPTYEQYF. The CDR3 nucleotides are TGTGCCAGCAGCCCGATCCTACTAGCGGGGGTACCGACCTACGAGCAGTACTTC.

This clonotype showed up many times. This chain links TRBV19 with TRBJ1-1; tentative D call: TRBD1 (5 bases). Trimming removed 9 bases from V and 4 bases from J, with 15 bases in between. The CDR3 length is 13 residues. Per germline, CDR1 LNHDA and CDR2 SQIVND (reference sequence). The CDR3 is CASSIGVGTEAFF. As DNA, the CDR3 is TGTGCCAGCAGCATAGGGGTGGGCACTGAAGCTTTCTTT.

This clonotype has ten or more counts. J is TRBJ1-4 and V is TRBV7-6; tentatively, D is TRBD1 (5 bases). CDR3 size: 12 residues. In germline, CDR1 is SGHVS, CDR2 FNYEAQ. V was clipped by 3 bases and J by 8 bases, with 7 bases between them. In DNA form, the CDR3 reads TGTGCCAGCAGCTTGAGGGGCGAAAAACTGTTTTTT. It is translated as CASSLRGEKLFF.

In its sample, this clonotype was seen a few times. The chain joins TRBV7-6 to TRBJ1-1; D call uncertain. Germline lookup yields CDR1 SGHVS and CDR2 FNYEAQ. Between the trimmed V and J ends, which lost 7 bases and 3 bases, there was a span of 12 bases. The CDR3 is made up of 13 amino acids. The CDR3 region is CASTKRRDTEAFF. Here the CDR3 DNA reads TGTGCCAGCACAAAGAGACGGGACACTGAAGCTTTCTTT. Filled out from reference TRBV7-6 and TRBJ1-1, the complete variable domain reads GAGVSQSPRYKVTKRGQDVALRCDPISGHVSLYWYRQALGQGPEFLTYFNYEAQQDKSGLPNDRFSAERPEGSISTLTIQRTEQRDSAMYRCASTKRRDTEAFFGQGTRLTVV.

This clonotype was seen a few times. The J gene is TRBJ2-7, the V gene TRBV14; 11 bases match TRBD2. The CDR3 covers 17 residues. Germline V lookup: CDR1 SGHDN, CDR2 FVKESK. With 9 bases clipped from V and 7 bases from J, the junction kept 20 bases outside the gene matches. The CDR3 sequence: CAREPLSSSGGPGEQYF. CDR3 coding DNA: TGTGCCAGGGAGCCACTTTCTTCTAGCGGGGGGCCTGGAGAGCAGTACTTC. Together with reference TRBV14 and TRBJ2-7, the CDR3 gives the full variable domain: EAGVTQFPSHSVIEKGQTVTLRCDPISGHDNLYWYRRVMGKEIKFLLHFVKESKQDESGMPNNRFLAERTGGTYSTLKVQPAELEDSGVYFCAREPLSSSGGPGEQYFGPGTRLTVT.

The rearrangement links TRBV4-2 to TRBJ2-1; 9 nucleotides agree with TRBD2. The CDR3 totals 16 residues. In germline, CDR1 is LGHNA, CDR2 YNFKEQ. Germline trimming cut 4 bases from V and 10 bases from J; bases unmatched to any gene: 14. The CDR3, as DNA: TGTGCCAGCAGCCGAAACTCCCTAGCGGGGCGCGGGGAGCAGTTCTTC. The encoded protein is CASSRNSLAGRGEQFF.

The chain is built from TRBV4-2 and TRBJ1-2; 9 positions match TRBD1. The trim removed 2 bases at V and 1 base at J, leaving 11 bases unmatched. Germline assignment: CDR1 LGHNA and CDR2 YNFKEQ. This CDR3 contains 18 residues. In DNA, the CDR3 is TGTGCCAGCAGCCAACTAATTTCCGGGACAGGGAATAACTATGGCTACACCTTC. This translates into CASSQLISGTGNNYGYTF.

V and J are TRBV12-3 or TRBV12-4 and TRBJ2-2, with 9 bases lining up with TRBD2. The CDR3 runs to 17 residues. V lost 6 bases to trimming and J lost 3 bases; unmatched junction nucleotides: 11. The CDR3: CASSPTVAGAYTGELFF. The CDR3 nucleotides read TGTGCCAGCAGCCCCACCGTAGCGGGGGCTTACACCGGGGAGCTGTTTTTT.

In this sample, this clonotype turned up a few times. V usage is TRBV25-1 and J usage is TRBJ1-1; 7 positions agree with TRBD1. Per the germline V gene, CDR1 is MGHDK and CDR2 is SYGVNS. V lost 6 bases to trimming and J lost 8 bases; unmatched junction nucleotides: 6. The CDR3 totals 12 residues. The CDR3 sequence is CASRLTGAEAFF. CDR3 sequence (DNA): TGTGCCAGCAGGCTTACAGGGGCCGAAGCTTTCTTT. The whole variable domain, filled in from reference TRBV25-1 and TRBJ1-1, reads EADIYQTPRYLVIGTGKKITLECSQTMGHDKMYWYQQDPGMELHLIHYSYGVNSTEKGDLSSESTVSRIRTEHFPLTLESARPSHTSQYLCASRLTGAEAFFGQGTRLTVV.

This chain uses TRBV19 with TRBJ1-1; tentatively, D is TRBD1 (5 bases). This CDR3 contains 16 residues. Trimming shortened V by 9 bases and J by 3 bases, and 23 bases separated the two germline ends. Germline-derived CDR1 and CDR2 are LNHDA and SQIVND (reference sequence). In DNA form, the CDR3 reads TGTGCCAGACGTACTCCGGGCCCCTGGGGGTACACTGAAGCTTTCTTT. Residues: CARRTPGPWGYTEAFF.

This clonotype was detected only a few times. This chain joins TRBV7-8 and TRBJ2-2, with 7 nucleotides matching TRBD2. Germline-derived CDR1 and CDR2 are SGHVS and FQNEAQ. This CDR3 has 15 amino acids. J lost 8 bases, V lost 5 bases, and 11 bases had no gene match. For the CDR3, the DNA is TGTGCCAGCAGCCCCCGGACGGGGGAGGGTGGGGAGCTGTTTTTT. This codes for CASSPRTGEGGELFF.

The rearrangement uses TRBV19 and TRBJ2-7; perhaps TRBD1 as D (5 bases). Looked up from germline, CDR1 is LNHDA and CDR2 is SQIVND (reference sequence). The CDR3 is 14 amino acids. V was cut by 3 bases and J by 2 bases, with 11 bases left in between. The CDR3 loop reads CASSITPTAYEQYF. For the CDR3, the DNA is TGTGCCAGTAGTATTACCCCGACAGCCTACGAGCAGTACTTC.

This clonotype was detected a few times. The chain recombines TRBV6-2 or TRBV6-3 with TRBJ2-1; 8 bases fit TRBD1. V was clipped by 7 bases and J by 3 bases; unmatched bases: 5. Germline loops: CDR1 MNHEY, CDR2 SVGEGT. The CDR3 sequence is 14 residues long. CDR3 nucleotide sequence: TGTGCCAGCAAGATCGACAGGGGCTACAATGAGCAGTTCTTC. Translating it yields CASKIDRGYNEQFF.

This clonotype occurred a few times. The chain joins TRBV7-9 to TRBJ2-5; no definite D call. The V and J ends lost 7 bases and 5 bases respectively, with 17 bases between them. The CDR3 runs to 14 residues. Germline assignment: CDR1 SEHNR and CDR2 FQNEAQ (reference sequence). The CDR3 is CASTLSSPRETQYF. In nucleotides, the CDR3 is TGTGCCAGCACCCTATCCTCACCACGGGAGACCCAGTACTTC. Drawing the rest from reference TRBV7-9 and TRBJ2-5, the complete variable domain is DTGVSQNPRHKITKRGQNVTFRCDPISEHNRLYWYRQTLGQGPEFLTYFQNEAQLEKSRLLSDRFSAERPKGSFSTLEIQRTEQGDSAMYLCASTLSSPRETQYFGPGTRLLVL.

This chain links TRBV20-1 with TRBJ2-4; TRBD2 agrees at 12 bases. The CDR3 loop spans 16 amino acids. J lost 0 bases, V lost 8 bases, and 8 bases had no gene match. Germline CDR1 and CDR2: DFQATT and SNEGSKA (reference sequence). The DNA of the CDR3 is TGCAGTCGACTAGCGGGGGCCTGGGGAGCCAAAAACATTCAGTACTTC. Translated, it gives CSRLAGAWGAKNIQYF.

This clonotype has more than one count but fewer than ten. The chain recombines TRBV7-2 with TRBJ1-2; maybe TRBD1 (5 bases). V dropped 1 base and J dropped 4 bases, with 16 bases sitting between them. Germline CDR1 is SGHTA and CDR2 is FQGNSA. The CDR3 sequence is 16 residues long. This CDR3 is CASSLESMGLGYGYTF. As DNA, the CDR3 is TGTGCCAGCAGCTTAGAATCAATGGGGCTAGGCTATGGCTACACCTTC.

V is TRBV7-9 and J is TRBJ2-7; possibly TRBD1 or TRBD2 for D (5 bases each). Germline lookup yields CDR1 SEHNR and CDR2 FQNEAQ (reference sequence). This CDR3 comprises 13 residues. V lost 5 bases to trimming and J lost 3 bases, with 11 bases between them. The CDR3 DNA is TGTGCCAGCAGCGTTGGGGACCTCTACGAGCAGTACGTC. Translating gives CASSVGDLYEQYV.

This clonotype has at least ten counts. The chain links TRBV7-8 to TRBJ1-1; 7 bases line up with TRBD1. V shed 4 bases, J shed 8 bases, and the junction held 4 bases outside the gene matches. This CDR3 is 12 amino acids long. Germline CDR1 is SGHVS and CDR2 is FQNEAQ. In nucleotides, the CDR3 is TGTGCCAGCAGCTCCCTGGACAGGGAAGCTTTCTTT. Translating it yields CASSSLDREAFF.

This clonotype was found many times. The CDR3 is CASSLEPEGMNTEAFF. The DNA for the CDR3 is TGTGCCAGCAGCTTAGAACCGGAGGGCATGAACACTGAAGCTTTCTTT. The chain combines TRBV7-8 with TRBJ1-1; D not resolved. The V and J ends lost 1 base and 0 bases respectively, with 12 bases between them. The V gene's germline CDR1 is SGHVS and CDR2 FQNEAQ. The CDR3 is 16 amino acids. Full variable domain (rest looked up from reference TRBV7-8 and TRBJ1-1): GAGVSQSPRYKVAKRGQDVALRCDPISGHVSLFWYQQALGQGPEFLTYFQNEAQLDKSGLPSDRFFAERPEGSVSTLKIQRTQQEDSAVYLCASSLEPEGMNTEAFFGQGTRLTVV.